The rows below give T cell receptor beta chains drawn from one sample of a study of vaccination effects on CD4 cells after COVID-19. No cognate antigen is known for these TCRs. Data came from immunoSEQ multiplex PCR; TCRdb stores just in-frame clones and leaves some out. The sample lists about 40,000 clones, under 70% seen once, with about 8.4% in the top ten. The sequenced sample was CD4+ T cells from PBMCs cultured without peptide, obtained after COVID-19 vaccination. These receptor sequences come from a human donor who received a COVID-19 vaccine. Each CDR3 is given with its conserved first and last residue. A D gene is named only where the DNA matches it firmly. A clone size is listed for some rows: how often the clone was seen (once, few, many), or a class if it is expanded.

D gene	clone size	V gene	J gene	CDR3 protein	CDR3 DNA
TRBD1	.	TRBV18	TRBJ2-5	CASSPDRGETQYF	TGTGCCAGCTCACCCGACAGGGGGGAGACCCAGTACTTC
TRBD1	.	TRBV19	TRBJ1-1	CASSIWGAGGMMNTEAFF	TGTGCCAGTAGTATCTGGGGGGCAGGGGGAATGATGAACACTGAAGCTTTCTTT
.	.	TRBV18	TRBJ2-7	CASSPPSREQYF	TGTGCCAGCTCACCACCGTCGCGGGAGCAGTACTTC
.	many	TRBV7-9	TRBJ1-1	CASSLDLTPGAFF	TGTGCCAGCAGCCTTGACTTGACCCCGGGGGCTTTCTTT
.	.	TRBV10-3	TRBJ1-1	CAISDRTLDLNTEAFF	TGTGCCATCAGTGACAGGACTCTCGACCTAAACACTGAAGCTTTCTTT
TRBD1	few	TRBV6-6	TRBJ1-5	CATKQGTLNQPQHF	TGTGCCACCAAACAGGGGACATTGAATCAGCCCCAGCATTTT
TRBD1	.	TRBV3-1/TRBV3-2	TRBJ1-1	CASSPTGTVNTEAFF	TGTGCCAGCAGCCCGACCGGGACAGTGAACACTGAAGCTTTCTTT
TRBD1	.	TRBV19	TRBJ1-5	CASSMGDRGIWNQPQHF	TGTGCCAGTAGTATGGGGGACAGGGGTATTTGGAATCAGCCCCAGCATTTT
TRBD1	.	TRBV6-2/TRBV6-3	TRBJ1-2	CASSDRGRSSAYGYTF	TGTGCCAGCAGTGACAGGGGGCGATCCTCGGCCTATGGCTACACCTTC
TRBD1	.	TRBV18	TRBJ1-2	CASSQDRGVSYGYTF	TGTGCCAGCTCCCAGGACAGGGGTGTGAGCTATGGCTACACCTTC
TRBD2	.	TRBV3-1/TRBV3-2	TRBJ2-7	CASSPWTSGEYEQYF	TGTGCCAGCAGCCCTTGGACTAGCGGAGAATACGAGCAGTACTTC
.	few	TRBV7-9	TRBJ2-5	CASSPNFGETQYF	TGTGCCAGCAGCCCTAACTTCGGGGAGACCCAGTACTTC
.	.	TRBV3-1/TRBV3-2	TRBJ1-2	CASSQDLLGSGGYTF	TGTGCCAGCAGCCAAGATCTTTTGGGTAGTGGTGGCTACACCTTC
.	.	TRBV28	TRBJ1-2	CASSLIGGNYGYTF	TGTGCCAGCAGTTTAATTGGGGGCAACTATGGCTACACCTTC
.	.	TRBV30	TRBJ1-2	CAFGRRRGGQNWVQGGYTF	TGTGCCTTTGGACGACGAAGAGGGGGACAAAACTGGGTTCAGGGTGGCTACACCTTC
TRBD2	.	TRBV15	TRBJ2-3	CATSRELAGPRADTQYF	TGTGCCACCAGCAGAGAGCTAGCGGGTCCCCGAGCAGATACGCAGTATTTT
TRBD1	few	TRBV4-1	TRBJ1-2	CASSQASTGPLDGYTF	TGCGCCAGCAGCCAAGCGTCGACAGGGCCCCTTGATGGCTACACCTTC
.	.	TRBV12-3/TRBV12-4	TRBJ2-5	CASSPGVRETQYF	TGTGCCAGCAGTCCAGGGGTTCGGGAGACCCAGTACTTC
TRBD2	once	TRBV7-2	TRBJ2-7	CASSLDFGTNSEQYF	TGTGCCAGCAGCTTAGATTTTGGGACTAATTCCGAGCAGTACTTC
TRBD1	.	TRBV3-1/TRBV3-2	TRBJ1-1	CASSQQGGNTEAFF	TGTGCCAGCAGCCAACAGGGGGGGAACACTGAAGCTTTCTTT
.	.	TRBV3-1/TRBV3-2	TRBJ2-3	CASSRSGGGSTDTQYF	TGTGCCAGCAGCCGAAGTGGCGGGGGCAGCACAGATACGCAGTATTTT
.	.	TRBV6-5	TRBJ1-3	CASSYAGYGNTIYF	TGTGCCAGTAGTTACGCAGGGTACGGAAACACCATATATTTT
.	once	TRBV7-8	TRBJ1-5	CASSSPGSVQPQHF	TGTGCCAGCAGCTCTCCCGGTTCCGTCCAGCCCCAGCATTTT
.	.	TRBV11-2	TRBJ2-7	CASSQRAGREFYEQYF	TGTGCCAGCAGTCAACGGGCGGGCAGGGAATTCTACGAGCAGTACTTC
TRBD1	medium-sized	TRBV11-2	TRBJ1-3	CASSGGQVLHGNTIYF	TGTGCCAGCAGCGGAGGACAGGTGTTACACGGAAACACCATATATTTT
TRBD2	.	TRBV24-1	TRBJ2-7	CATSESSGSYEQYF	TGTGCCACCAGTGAATCTAGCGGGTCCTACGAGCAGTACTTC
TRBD2	.	TRBV5-1	TRBJ2-7	CASSLTSGYEQYF	TGCGCCAGCAGCTTGACTAGCGGATACGAGCAGTACTTC
.	.	TRBV9	TRBJ1-5	CASSVGGNPNQPQHF	TGTGCCAGCAGCGTAGGGGGGAACCCCAATCAGCCCCAGCATTTT
.	few	TRBV6-1	TRBJ1-3	CASSEQRTVSGNTIYF	TGTGCCAGCAGTGAACAAAGGACAGTCTCTGGAAACACCATATATTTT
TRBD2	.	TRBV2	TRBJ2-7	CASSDTGTSGLTYEQYF	TGTGCCAGCAGTGATACGGGCACTAGCGGTCTGACCTACGAGCAGTACTTC
TRBD1	.	TRBV5-1	TRBJ2-7	CASSGKGQDYEQYF	TGCGCCAGCAGCGGAAAGGGACAGGACTACGAGCAGTACTTC
TRBD1	.	TRBV6-5	TRBJ1-3	CASRDSYLDTIYF	TGTGCCAGCCGGGACAGCTACCTGGACACCATATATTTT